This T cell receptor beta chain was recorded in a study of T cells after yellow fever vaccination. In the study overall: Any fraction with a low cell number was prepared using SMART-Seq v4 Ultra Low Input. Study-wide results and limits: Primary-vaccination clones mostly resurfaced post-booster (roughly 97% CD4, 85% to 90% CD8).

This clonotype was picked up a small number of times. Its matching antigen is unknown. V lost 5 bases and J 5 bases, leaving 15 bases between the germline ends. The CDR3 covers 15 residues. Germline V lookup: CDR1 SNHLY, CDR2 FYNNEI. 5'RACE template switching added a universal primer site and UMIs to TCR cDNA. TCRdb itself ran the 5' RACE reads through MiXCR, one entry per CDR3 protein. Of around 310,000 distinct CDR3 sequences listed, 3% to 4.5% are singletons. This material consisted of PBMCs, taken 5 days after the yellow fever booster vaccination. The chain has TRBV2 and TRBJ2-2; the D call may be TRBD1 or TRBD2 (6 bases each). The origin of this receptor is a young man who received the YFV17D yellow fever vaccine. The CDR3 DNA follows: TGTGCCAGCAGTAGAGGAAGGGGGGAGACCGGGGAGCTGTTTTTT. It codes for CASSRGRGETGELFF.